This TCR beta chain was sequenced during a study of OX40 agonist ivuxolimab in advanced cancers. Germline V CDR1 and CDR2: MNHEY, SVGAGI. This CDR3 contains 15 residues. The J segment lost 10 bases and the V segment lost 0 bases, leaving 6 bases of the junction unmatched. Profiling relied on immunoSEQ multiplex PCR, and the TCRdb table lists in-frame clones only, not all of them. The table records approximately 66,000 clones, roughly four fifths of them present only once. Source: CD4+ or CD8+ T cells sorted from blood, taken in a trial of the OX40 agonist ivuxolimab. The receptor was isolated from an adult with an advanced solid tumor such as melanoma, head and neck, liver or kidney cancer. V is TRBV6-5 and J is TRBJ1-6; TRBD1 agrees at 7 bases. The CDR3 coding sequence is TGTGCCAGCAGTTACTCGGGACAGTGGGGATCACCCCTCCACTTT. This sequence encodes CASSYSGQWGSPLHF.